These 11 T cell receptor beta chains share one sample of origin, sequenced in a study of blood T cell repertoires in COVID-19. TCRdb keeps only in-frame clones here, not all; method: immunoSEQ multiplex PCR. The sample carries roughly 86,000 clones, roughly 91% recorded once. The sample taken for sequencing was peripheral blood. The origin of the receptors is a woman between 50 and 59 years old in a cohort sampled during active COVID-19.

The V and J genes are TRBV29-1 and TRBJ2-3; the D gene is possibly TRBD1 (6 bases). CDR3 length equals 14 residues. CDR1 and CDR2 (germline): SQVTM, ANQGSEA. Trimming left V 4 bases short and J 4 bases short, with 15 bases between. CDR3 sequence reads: CSVGVQGRADTQYF. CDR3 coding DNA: TGCAGCGTTGGAGTGCAGGGGCGCGCAGATACGCAGTATTTT.

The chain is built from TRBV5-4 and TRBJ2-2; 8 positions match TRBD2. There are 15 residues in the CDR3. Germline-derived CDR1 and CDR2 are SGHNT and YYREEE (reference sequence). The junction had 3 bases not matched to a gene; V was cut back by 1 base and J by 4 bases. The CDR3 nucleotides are TGTGCCAGCAGCTTGCTCGGGGGGGCCACCGGGGAGCTGTTTTTT. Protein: CASSLLGGATGELFF.

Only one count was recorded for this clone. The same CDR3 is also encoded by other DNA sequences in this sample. DNA of the CDR3: TGTGCCAGCAGCGTAGGGGGACAGGGGGCGTCGGAGACCCAGTACTTC. As protein: CASSVGGQGASETQYF. J is TRBJ2-5 and V is TRBV9; 12 nucleotides agree with TRBD1. This CDR3 is 16 amino acids long. J gave up 5 bases and V 0 bases, and 5 bases lay outside the gene matches. The germline V gene has CDR1 SGDLS and CDR2 YYNGEE.

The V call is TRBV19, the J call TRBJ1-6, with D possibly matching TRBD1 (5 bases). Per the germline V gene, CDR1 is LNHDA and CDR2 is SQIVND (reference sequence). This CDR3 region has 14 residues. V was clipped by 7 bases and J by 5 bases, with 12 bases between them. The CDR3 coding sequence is TGTGCCAGTACTTGGGGCAGAAATAATTCACCCCTCCACTTT. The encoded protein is CASTWGRNNSPLHF. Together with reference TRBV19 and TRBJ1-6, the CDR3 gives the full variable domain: DGGITQSPKYLFRKEGQNVTLSCEQNLNHDAMYWYRQDPGQGLRLIYYSQIVNDFQKGDIAEGYSVSREKKESFPLTVTSAQKNPTAFYLCASTWGRNNSPLHFGNGTRLTVT.

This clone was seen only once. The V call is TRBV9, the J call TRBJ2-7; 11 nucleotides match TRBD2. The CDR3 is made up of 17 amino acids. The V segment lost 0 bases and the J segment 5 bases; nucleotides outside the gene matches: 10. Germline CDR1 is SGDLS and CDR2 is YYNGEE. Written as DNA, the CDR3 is TGTGCCAGCAGCGTAGGGCCCAAGACTAGCGGGGCCGACGAGCAGTACTTC. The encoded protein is CASSVGPKTSGADEQYF.

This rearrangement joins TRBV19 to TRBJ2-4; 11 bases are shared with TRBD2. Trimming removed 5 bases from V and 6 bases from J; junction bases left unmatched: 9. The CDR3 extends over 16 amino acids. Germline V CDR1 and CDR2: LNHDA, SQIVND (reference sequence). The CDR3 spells CASSFFSGGAGNIQYF. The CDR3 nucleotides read TGTGCCAGTAGTTTCTTTAGCGGGGGGGCAGGAAACATTCAGTACTTC.

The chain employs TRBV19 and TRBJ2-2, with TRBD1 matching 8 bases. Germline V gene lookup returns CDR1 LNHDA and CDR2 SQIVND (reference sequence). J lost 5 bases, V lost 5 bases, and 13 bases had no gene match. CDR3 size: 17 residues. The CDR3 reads CASSSWTGLGETGELFF. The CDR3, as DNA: TGTGCCAGTAGTTCCTGGACAGGGTTGGGGGAAACCGGGGAGCTGTTTTTT.

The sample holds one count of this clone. In DNA form, the CDR3 reads TGTGCCAGCAGCCCGGGACTAGCGGGGGGGACCGGCACAGATACGCAGTATTTT. Translation: CASSPGLAGGTGTDTQYF. The chain has TRBV5-4 and TRBJ2-3, with TRBD2 matching 16 bases. This CDR3 is built from 18 residues. V gave up 4 bases and J gave up 1 base; unmatched junction bases: 6. Germline V gene sequence: CDR1 SGHNT, CDR2 YYREEE (reference sequence).

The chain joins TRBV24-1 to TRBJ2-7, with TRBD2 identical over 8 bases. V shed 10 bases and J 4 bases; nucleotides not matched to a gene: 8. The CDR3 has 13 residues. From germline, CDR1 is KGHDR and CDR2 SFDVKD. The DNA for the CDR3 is TGTGCCACAGCCTCTGCGGGAGGTTACGAGCAGTACTTC. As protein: CATASAGGYEQYF.

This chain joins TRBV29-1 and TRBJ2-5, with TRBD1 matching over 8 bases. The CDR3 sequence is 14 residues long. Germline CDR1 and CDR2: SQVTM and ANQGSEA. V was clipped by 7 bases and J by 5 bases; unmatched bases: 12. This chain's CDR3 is CSASSVGDRETQYF. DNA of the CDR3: TGCAGCGCCAGTTCAGTAGGGGACAGGGAGACCCAGTACTTC.

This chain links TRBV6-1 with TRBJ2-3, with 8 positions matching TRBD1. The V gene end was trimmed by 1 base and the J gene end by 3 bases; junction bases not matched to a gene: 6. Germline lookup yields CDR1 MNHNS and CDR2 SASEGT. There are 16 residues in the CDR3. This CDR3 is CASSEVPGGLTDTQYF. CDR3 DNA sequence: TGTGCCAGCAGTGAAGTCCCAGGGGGCCTGACAGATACGCAGTATTTT.